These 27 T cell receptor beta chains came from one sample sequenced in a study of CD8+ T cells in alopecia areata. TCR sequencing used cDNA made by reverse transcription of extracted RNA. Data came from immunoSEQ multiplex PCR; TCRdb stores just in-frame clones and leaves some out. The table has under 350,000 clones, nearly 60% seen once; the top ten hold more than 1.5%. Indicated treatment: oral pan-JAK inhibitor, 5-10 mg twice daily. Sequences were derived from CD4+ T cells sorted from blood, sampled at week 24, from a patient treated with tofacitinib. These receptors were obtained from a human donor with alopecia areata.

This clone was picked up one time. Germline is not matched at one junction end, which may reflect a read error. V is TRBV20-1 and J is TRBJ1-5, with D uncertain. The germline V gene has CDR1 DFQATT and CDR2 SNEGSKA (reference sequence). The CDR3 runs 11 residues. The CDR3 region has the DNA TGTCCCCAATCTAGCAATCAGCCCCAGCATTTT. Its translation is CPQSSNQPQHF.

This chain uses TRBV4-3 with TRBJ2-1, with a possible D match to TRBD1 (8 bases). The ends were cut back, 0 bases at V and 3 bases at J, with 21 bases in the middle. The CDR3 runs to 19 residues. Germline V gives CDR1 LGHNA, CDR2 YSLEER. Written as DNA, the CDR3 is TGCGCCAGCAGCCAAGAACCCCCTGGACAGGGAGGGTTCTACAATGAGCAGTTCTTC. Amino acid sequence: CASSQEPPGQGGFYNEQFF.

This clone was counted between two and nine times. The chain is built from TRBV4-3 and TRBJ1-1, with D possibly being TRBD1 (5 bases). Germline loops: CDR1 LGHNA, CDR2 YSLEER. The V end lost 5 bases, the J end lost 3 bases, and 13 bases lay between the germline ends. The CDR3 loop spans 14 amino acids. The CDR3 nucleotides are TGCGCCAGCAGCTCACAGCAGGGATACACTGAAGCTTTCTTT. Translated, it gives CASSSQQGYTEAFF.

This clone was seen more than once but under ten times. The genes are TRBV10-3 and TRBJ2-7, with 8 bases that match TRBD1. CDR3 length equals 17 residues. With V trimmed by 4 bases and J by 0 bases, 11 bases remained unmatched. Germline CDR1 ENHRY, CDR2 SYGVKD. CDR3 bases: TGTGCCATCAGTGCCACGGCTTCCAGGGGGCTCTCCTACGAGCAGTACTTC. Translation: CAISATASRGLSYEQYF.

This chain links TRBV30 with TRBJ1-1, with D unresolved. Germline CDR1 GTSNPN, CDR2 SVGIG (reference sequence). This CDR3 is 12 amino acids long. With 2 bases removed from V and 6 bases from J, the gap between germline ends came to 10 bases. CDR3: CAWSPLPSEAFF. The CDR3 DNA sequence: TGTGCCTGGAGTCCCCTACCCTCTGAAGCTTTCTTT.

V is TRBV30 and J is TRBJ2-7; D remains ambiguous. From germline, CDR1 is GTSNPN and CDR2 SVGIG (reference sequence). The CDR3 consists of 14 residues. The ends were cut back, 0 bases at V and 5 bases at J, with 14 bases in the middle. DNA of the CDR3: TGTGCCTGGAGTGTACGGTCCAGACGGCACGAGCAGTACTTC. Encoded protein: CAWSVRSRRHEQYF.

CDR3 in amino acids: CASQLNYEQYF. The CDR3 DNA sequence: TGTGCCAGCCAACTTAACTACGAGCAGTACTTC. V is TRBV28 and J is TRBJ2-7; D gene ambiguous. CDR1 and CDR2 from the germline V gene are MDHEN and SYDVKM. This CDR3 comprises 11 residues. V was shortened by 8 bases and J by 3 bases, with 8 bases between the two germline ends.

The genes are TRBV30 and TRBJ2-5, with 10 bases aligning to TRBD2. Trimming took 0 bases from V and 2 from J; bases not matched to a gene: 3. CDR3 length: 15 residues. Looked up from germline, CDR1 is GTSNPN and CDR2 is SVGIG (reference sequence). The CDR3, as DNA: TGTGCCTGGAGTGTCGGAGCGGGGGGGCAAGAGACCCAGTACTTC. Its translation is CAWSVGAGGQETQYF.

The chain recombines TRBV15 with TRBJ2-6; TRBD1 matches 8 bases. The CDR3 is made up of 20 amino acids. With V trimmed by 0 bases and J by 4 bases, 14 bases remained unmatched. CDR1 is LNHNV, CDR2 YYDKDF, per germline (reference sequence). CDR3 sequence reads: CATSRDSVRTGWFGANVLTF. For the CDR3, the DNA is TGTGCCACCAGCAGAGATTCCGTTCGGACAGGGTGGTTCGGGGCCAACGTCCTGACTTTC.

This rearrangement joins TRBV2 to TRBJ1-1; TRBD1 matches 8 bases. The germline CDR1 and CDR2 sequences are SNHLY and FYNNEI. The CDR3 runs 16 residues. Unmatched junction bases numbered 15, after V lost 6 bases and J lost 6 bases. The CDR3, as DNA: TGTGCCAGCAGCCCCCCATTGGGACAGGAGAGGGCTGAAGCTTTCTTT. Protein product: CASSPPLGQERAEAFF.

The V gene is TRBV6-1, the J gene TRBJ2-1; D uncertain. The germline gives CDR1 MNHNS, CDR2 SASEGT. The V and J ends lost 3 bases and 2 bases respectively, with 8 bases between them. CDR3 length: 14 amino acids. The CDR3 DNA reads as TGTGCCAGCAGTGATTTGGGGACCTACAATGAGCAGTTCTTC. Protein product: CASSDLGTYNEQFF.

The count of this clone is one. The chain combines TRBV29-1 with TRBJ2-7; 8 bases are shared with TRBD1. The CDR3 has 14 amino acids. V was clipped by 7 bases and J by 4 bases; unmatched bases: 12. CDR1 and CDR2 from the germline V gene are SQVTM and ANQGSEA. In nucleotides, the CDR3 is TGCAGCGCCTTACCCCGGGACAGGATATACGAGCAGTACTTC. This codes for CSALPRDRIYEQYF.

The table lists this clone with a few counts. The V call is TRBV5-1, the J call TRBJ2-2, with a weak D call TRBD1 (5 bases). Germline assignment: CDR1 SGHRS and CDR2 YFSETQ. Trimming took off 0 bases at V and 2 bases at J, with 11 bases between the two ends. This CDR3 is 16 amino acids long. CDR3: CASSLAGMENTGELFF. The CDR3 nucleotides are TGCGCCAGCAGCTTGGCAGGGATGGAAAACACCGGGGAGCTGTTTTTT. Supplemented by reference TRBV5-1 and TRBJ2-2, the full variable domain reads KAGVTQTPRYLIKTRGQQVTLSCSPISGHRSVSWYQQTPGQGLQFLFEYFSETQRNKGNFPGRFSGRQFSNSRSEMNVSTLELGDSALYLCASSLAGMENTGELFFGEGSRLTVL.

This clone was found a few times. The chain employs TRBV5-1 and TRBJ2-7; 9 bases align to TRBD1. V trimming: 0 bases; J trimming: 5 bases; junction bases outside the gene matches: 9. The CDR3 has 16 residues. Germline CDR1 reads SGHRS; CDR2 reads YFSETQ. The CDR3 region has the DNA TGCGCCAGCAGCTTGGCCCCGGGGACAGGGTTCAACGAGCAGTACTTC. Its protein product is CASSLAPGTGFNEQYF. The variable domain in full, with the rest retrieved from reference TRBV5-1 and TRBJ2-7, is KAGVTQTPRYLIKTRGQQVTLSCSPISGHRSVSWYQQTPGQGLQFLFEYFSETQRNKGNFPGRFSGRQFSNSRSEMNVSTLELGDSALYLCASSLAPGTGFNEQYFGPGTRLTVT.

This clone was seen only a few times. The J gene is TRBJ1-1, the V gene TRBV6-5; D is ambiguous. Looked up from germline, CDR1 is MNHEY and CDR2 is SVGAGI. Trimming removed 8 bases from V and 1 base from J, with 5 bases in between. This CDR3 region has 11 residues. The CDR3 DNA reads TGTGCCAGCGCGGGGAACACTGAAGCTTTCTTT. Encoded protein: CASAGNTEAFF.

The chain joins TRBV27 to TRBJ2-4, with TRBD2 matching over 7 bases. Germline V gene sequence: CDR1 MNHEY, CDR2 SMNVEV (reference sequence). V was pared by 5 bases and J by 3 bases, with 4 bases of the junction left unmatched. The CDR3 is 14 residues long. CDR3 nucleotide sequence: TGTGCCAGCAGTCAGGGACTAAGCAAAAACATTCAGTACTTC. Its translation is CASSQGLSKNIQYF.

CDR3 DNA sequence: TGCAGCGTTGGTGCGGGTTCCCACACTGAAGCTTTCTTT. This encodes CSVGAGSHTEAFF. V is TRBV29-1 and J is TRBJ1-1; no firm D call. V was pared by 4 bases and J by 3 bases, with 12 bases between. The CDR3 contains 13 residues. Germline V gene data show CDR1 as SQVTM and CDR2 as ANQGSEA.

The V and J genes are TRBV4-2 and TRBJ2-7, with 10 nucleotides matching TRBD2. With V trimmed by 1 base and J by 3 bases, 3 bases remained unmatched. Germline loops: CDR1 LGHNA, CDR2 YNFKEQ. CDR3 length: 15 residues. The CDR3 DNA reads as TGTGCCAGCAGCCAAGGAATAGCGGGGGGCTACGAGCAGTACTTC. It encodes CASSQGIAGGYEQYF.

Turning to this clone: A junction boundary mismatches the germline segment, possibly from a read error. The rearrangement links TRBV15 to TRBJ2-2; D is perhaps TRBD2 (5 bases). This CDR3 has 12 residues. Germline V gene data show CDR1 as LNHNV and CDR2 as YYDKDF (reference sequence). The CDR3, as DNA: TGTGCCACCAGCACCTCTACCGGGGAACTGTTTTTT. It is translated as CATSTSTGELFF.

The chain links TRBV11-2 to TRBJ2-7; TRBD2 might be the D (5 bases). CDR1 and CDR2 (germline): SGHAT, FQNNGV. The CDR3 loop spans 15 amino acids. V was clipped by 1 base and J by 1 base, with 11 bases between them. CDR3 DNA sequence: TGTGCCAGCAGCTTAGTCGGCGGAGGATCCTACGAGCAGTACTTC. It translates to CASSLVGGGSYEQYF. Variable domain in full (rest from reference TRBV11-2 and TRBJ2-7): EAGVAQSPRYKIIEKRQSVAFWCNPISGHATLYWYQQILGQGPKLLIQFQNNGVVDDSQLPKDRFSAERLKGVDSTLKIQPAKLEDSAVYLCASSLVGGGSYEQYFGPGTRLTVT.

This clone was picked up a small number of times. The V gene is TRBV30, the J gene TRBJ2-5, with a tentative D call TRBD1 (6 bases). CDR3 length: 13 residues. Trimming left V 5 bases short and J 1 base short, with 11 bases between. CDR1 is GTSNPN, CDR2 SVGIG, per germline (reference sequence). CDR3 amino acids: CAWAGALQETQYF. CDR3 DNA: TGTGCCTGGGCAGGGGCCCTCCAAGAGACCCAGTACTTC.

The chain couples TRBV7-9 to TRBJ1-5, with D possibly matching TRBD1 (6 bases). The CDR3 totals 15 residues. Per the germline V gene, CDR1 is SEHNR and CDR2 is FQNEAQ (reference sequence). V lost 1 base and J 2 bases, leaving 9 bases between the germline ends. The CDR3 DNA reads TGTGCCAGCAGCTTAGGGGGGCAGGGCAATCAGCCCCAGCATTTT. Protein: CASSLGGQGNQPQHF.

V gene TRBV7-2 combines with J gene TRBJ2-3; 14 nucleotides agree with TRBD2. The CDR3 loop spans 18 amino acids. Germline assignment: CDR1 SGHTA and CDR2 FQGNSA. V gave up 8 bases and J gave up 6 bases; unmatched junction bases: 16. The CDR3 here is CASRPRPGLAGEVDTQYF. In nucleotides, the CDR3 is TGTGCCAGCCGACCCCGACCGGGACTAGCGGGGGAGGTGGATACGCAGTATTTT.

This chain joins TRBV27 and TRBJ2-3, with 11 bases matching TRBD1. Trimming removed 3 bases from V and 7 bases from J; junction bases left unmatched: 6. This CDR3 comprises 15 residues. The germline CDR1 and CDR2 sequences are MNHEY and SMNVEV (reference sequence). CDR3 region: CASSLHRDRGNTQYF. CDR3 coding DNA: TGTGCCAGCAGTTTGCATCGGGACAGGGGGAATACGCAGTATTTT.

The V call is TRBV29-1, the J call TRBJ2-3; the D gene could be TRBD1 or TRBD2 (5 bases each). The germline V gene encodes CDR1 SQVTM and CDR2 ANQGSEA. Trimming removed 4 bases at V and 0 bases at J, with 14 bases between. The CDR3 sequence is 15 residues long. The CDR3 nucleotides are TGCAGCGTTGCACTAGGTTCAGGGAGCACAGATACGCAGTATTTT. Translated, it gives CSVALGSGSTDTQYF.

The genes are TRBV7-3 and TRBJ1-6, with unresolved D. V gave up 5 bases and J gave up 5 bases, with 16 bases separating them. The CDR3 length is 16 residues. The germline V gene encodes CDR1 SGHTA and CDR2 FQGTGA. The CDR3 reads CASSPHRDPDNSPLHF. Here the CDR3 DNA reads TGTGCCAGCAGCCCTCATCGGGATCCGGATAATTCACCCCTCCACTTT.

CDR3 region: CASSDDRDEQYF. The CDR3 nucleotides are TGTGCCAGCAGCGACGACAGGGACGAGCAGTACTTC. The chain carries TRBV7-9 and TRBJ2-7, with 7 bases that match TRBD1. Germline V gives CDR1 SEHNR, CDR2 FQNEAQ (reference sequence). J gave up 5 bases and V 5 bases, and 3 bases lay outside the gene matches. The CDR3 length is 12 residues.